Presented here are 2 T cell receptor beta chains from one specimen sequenced in a study of PD-1 blockade in classical Hodgkin lymphoma. Profiling relied on immunoSEQ multiplex PCR, and the TCRdb table lists in-frame clones only, not all of them. The repertoire holds about 100,000 clones, with roughly 88% as singletons. No patient escaped relapse after autologous stem cell transplantation, and brentuximab vedotin exposure varied. This material consisted of peripheral blood mononuclear cells (PBMCs), taken at baseline. The receptors shown here come from a human donor with classical Hodgkin lymphoma.

The chain links TRBV7-9 to TRBJ2-6; TRBD1 matches at 7 bases. Germline V gives CDR1 SEHNR, CDR2 FQNEAQ (reference sequence). The J segment lost 4 bases and the V segment lost 3 bases, leaving 9 bases of the junction unmatched. This CDR3 region has 17 residues. The CDR3 loop reads CASSFRQGSYGANVLTF. For the CDR3, the DNA is TGTGCCAGCAGCTTCCGACAGGGAAGTTACGGGGCCAACGTCCTGACTTTC.

The rearrangement links TRBV5-1 to TRBJ2-3; 7 bases agree with TRBD2. This CDR3 is built from 16 residues. CDR1 and CDR2 (germline): SGHRS, YFSETQ. Trimming cost V 1 base and J 1 base; bases outside gene matches: 6. The CDR3: CASSLRALAGTDTQYF. In DNA form, the CDR3 reads TGCGCCAGCAGCTTGAGGGCTCTAGCGGGCACAGATACGCAGTATTTT.